What follows are 16 T cell receptor beta chains derived from one specimen sequenced in a study of technical replicates of blood from a few donors (dated by TCRdb to the late 2010s). Receptor libraries were prepared by the immunoSEQ multiplex PCR assay. TCRdb re-hosts the immuneACCESS table, in-frame sequences only. Its copies lack some clones; in the studies checked, an unresolved V gene accounts for under half of them, and the cause for the rest is not known. In all, the sample holds about 93,000 clones, and 95% of those were seen once. About 0.26% of the sample is in the top ten clones. The sequencing input was T cells isolated from PBMCs. The origin of the receptors is a human donor in good health.

J is TRBJ2-3 and V is TRBV6-1; 8 bases are shared with TRBD2. Germline CDR1 MNHNS, CDR2 SASEGT. V lost 8 bases, J lost 4 bases, and 8 bases stayed unmatched. This CDR3 is 14 amino acids long. CDR3 sequence reads: CASSKAGVADTQYF. CDR3 in DNA: TGTGCCAGCTCCAAAGCGGGAGTTGCAGATACGCAGTATTTT.

This clone has a handful of counts. The chain uses TRBV28 and TRBJ1-1; no clear D gene. Germline loops: CDR1 MDHEN, CDR2 SYDVKM. This CDR3 is built from 11 residues. The CDR3 spells CVSGPDTEAFF. The CDR3 DNA follows: TGTGTTTCTGGGCCGGACACTGAAGCTTTCTTT.

This clone came up once. This rearrangement joins TRBV13 to TRBJ2-7; 9 bases align to TRBD1. The CDR3 is 16 residues long. Losses at the gene ends were 5 bases for V and 1 base for J; bases not matched to a gene: 9. Germline CDR1 reads PRHDT; CDR2 reads FYEKMQ (reference sequence). The CDR3 DNA sequence: TGTGCCAGCAGCATACTGACAGGGGGGGGATCCTACGAGCAGTACTTC. Its translation is CASSILTGGGSYEQYF.

This chain joins TRBV11-3 and TRBJ1-6; 7 positions match TRBD1. The V and J ends lost 5 bases and 1 base, in that order; junction bases with no gene match: 8. The CDR3 totals 17 residues. Germline CDR1 reads SGHNT; CDR2 reads YENEEA. The CDR3 nucleotides are TGTGCCAGCAGCGGTGCGAGGGGGCGATCCTATAATTCACCCCTCCACTTT. The encoded protein is CASSGARGRSYNSPLHF. The whole variable domain, remainder taken from reference TRBV11-3 and TRBJ1-6, is EAGVVQSPRYKIIEKKQPVAFWCNPISGHNTLYWYLQNLGQGPELLIRYENEEAVDDSQLPKDRFSAERLKGVDSTLKIQPAELGDSAVYLCASSGARGRSYNSPLHFGNGTRLTVT.

The CDR3 DNA follows: TGTGCCAGCAGCCCCCCCGGGGGGACTCTTAGGGCTTTCTTT. Residues: CASSPPGGTLRAFF. V is TRBV13 and J is TRBJ1-1; tentative D call: TRBD1 (5 bases). CDR1 and CDR2 (germline): PRHDT, FYEKMQ (reference sequence). This CDR3 is built from 14 residues. Deletions cut 5 bases from V and 11 bases from J, with 21 bases between.

The chain is built from TRBV19 and TRBJ2-7, with D possibly matching TRBD1 (6 bases). The CDR3 extends over 14 amino acids. From germline, CDR1 is LNHDA and CDR2 SQIVND (reference sequence). V dropped 3 bases and J dropped 5 bases, with 14 bases sitting between them. The CDR3, as DNA: TGTGCCAGTAGTATTATACAGGGTGTGCACGAGCAGTACTTC. It yields the protein CASSIIQGVHEQYF.

The chain couples TRBV5-1 to TRBJ1-2; 9 bases are a match to TRBD1. With 3 bases clipped from V and 5 bases from J, the junction kept 14 bases outside the gene matches. Germline V lookup: CDR1 SGHRS, CDR2 YFSETQ. This CDR3 is built from 17 residues. CDR3 sequence: CASSYTTGGGGVYGYTF. The CDR3 DNA follows: TGCGCCAGCAGCTACACAACAGGGGGCGGAGGGGTATATGGCTACACCTTC.

This clone has a single count. J is TRBJ1-6 and V is TRBV30; 8 bases map to TRBD1. J gave up 7 bases and V 0 bases, and 5 bases lay outside the gene matches. Germline CDR1 reads GTSNPN; CDR2 reads SVGIG (reference sequence). This CDR3 has 15 amino acids. The CDR3 loop is CAWSVLDRENSPLHF. CDR3 coding DNA: TGTGCCTGGAGTGTCTTGGACAGGGAAAATTCACCCCTCCACTTT.

The V and J genes are TRBV9 and TRBJ2-7, with TRBD2 matching over 10 bases. V shed 4 bases and J 5 bases; nucleotides not matched to a gene: 9. CDR1 and CDR2 from the germline V gene are SGDLS and YYNGEE. There are 15 residues in the CDR3. The CDR3 sequence is CASSPSGLAPDEQYF. Written as DNA, the CDR3 is TGTGCCAGCAGCCCTTCGGGACTAGCGCCCGACGAGCAGTACTTC. The full variable domain, in which reference TRBV9 and TRBJ2-7 provide the parts outside the CDR3, is DSGVTQTPKHLITATGQRVTLRCSPRSGDLSVYWYQQSLDQGLQFLIQYYNGEERAKGNILERFSAQQFPDLHSELNLSSLELGDSALYFCASSPSGLAPDEQYFGPGTRLTVT.

This sequence joins TRBV11-2 and TRBJ1-1; 7 nucleotides match TRBD1. The CDR3 spans 16 residues. Per the germline V gene, CDR1 is SGHAT and CDR2 is FQNNGV. Trimming took 4 bases from V and 4 from J; bases not matched to a gene: 12. CDR3 amino acids: CASSSIRGQLSTEAFF. The CDR3 DNA reads TGTGCCAGCAGCTCTATTAGGGGACAGCTTAGCACTGAAGCTTTCTTT. Full variable domain (outside the CDR3, taken from reference TRBV11-2 and TRBJ1-1): EAGVAQSPRYKIIEKRQSVAFWCNPISGHATLYWYQQILGQGPKLLIQFQNNGVVDDSQLPKDRFSAERLKGVDSTLKIQPAKLEDSAVYLCASSSIRGQLSTEAFFGQGTRLTVV.

The chain couples TRBV4-1 to TRBJ2-2; D ambiguous. Deletions cut 4 bases from V and 6 bases from J, with 21 bases between. The CDR3 runs to 17 residues. Germline V gene lookup returns CDR1 MGHRA and CDR2 YSYEKL. The CDR3 DNA reads TGCGCCAGCAGCCTAGCCCCTAGATCAAGCTCTGCCGGGGAGCTGTTTTTT. It encodes CASSLAPRSSSAGELFF.

The chain employs TRBV11-1 and TRBJ1-1, with D tentatively TRBD1 (6 bases). Per the germline V gene, CDR1 is SGHAT and CDR2 is FQDESV (reference sequence). This CDR3 contains 13 residues. V was cut by 5 bases and J by 10 bases, with 17 bases left in between. The CDR3 loop is CASSEGVEGRAFF. The CDR3 DNA is TGTGCCAGCAGCGAGGGGGTCGAGGGTAGAGCTTTCTTT.

The V and J genes are TRBV12-5 and TRBJ1-1; possibly TRBD1 for D (6 bases). This CDR3 has 15 amino acids. Trimming took 2 bases from V and 2 from J, leaving 12 bases between them. Germline-derived CDR1 and CDR2 are LGHNT and FRNRAP. The CDR3, as DNA: TGTGCTAGTGGTTTGTTCATACAGGGAAACACTGAAGCTTTCTTT. As protein: CASGLFIQGNTEAFF.

The genes are TRBV11-3 and TRBJ2-1, with TRBD1 matching 7 bases. CDR1 and CDR2 (germline): SGHNT, YENEEA. The J segment lost 7 bases and the V segment lost 4 bases, leaving 4 bases of the junction unmatched. This CDR3 has 13 residues. CDR3 sequence (DNA): TGTGCCAGCAGCTCCACAGGGGAGAATGAGCAGTTCTTC. It codes for CASSSTGENEQFF.

The chain has TRBV4-2 and TRBJ2-3; the D gene is possibly TRBD2 (5 bases). The V gene's germline CDR1 is LGHNA and CDR2 YNFKEQ. V was trimmed by 1 base and J by 3 bases, leaving 11 bases between them. This CDR3 comprises 15 residues. The CDR3: CASSQGIAPTDTQYF. For the CDR3, the DNA is TGTGCCAGCAGCCAAGGTATAGCGCCTACAGATACGCAGTATTTT.

The chain combines TRBV6-5 with TRBJ2-5; TRBD2 matches at 7 bases. The CDR3 contains 14 residues. From germline, CDR1 is MNHEY and CDR2 SVGAGI. Trimming removed 5 bases from V and 5 bases from J; junction bases left unmatched: 8. CDR3 sequence: CASSPRGGDETQYF. In DNA form, the CDR3 reads TGTGCCAGCAGTCCCCGGGGAGGGGACGAGACCCAGTACTTC.